Each of the 24 T cell receptor beta chains below was sequenced from the same sample in a study of preoperative IRX-2 immunotherapy in early breast cancer. Treatment: preoperative locoregional IRX-2 cytokine immunotherapy. The method was immunoSEQ multiplex PCR; TCRdb's version includes in-frame clones alone and lacks a portion of them. The table records fewer than 30,000 clones, about 90% of them present only once. The material was obtained from a patient treated with IRX-2 immunotherapy. The receptors stem from a human donor with breast cancer.

V and J are TRBV6-1 and TRBJ2-2; no clear D gene. Germline V CDR1 and CDR2: MNHNS, SASEGT. Trimming removed 4 bases at V and 0 bases at J, with 9 bases between. This CDR3 is built from 15 residues. The CDR3 coding sequence is TGTGCCAGCAGTGCCGGCAGAGCGAACACCGGGGAGCTGTTTTTT. This gives the protein CASSAGRANTGELFF.

On this clone: At one end, the junction sequence differs from germline, possibly due to a read error. V usage is TRBV6-1 and J usage is TRBJ1-6; tentative D call: TRBD1 (5 bases). The CDR3 loop spans 14 amino acids. In germline, CDR1 is MNHNS, CDR2 SASEGT. DNA of the CDR3: TGTGCCAGGAGTGAAGGCAGGGCCGACTCACCCCTCCACTTT. Translating gives CARSEGRADSPLHF.

The chain has TRBV7-2 and TRBJ1-2, with 10 positions matching TRBD1. There are 16 residues in the CDR3. Germline CDR1 and CDR2: SGHTA and FQGNSA. The J segment lost 4 bases and the V segment lost 3 bases, leaving 8 bases of the junction unmatched. CDR3 in amino acids: CASSFRQGAVGYGYTF. The CDR3 coding sequence is TGTGCCAGCAGCTTCAGACAGGGGGCGGTGGGCTATGGCTACACCTTC.

The count of this clone is one. The V call is TRBV1, the J call TRBJ2-5; the table assigns TRBD2, which was not confirmed against the DNA. TRBV1 is deemed a pseudogene. CDR3 length: 22 residues. CDR3 nucleotides: TGCACCAGCAGCCAAATCTACCCTCCGGGACTAGCGGGATTGGGACCCTTAGAGACCCAGTACTTC. Protein product: CTSSQIYPPGLAGLGPLETQYF.

V and J are TRBV7-9 and TRBJ2-7; no reliable D call. Germline assignment: CDR1 SEHNR and CDR2 FQNEAQ (reference sequence). Trimming removed 1 base from V and 2 bases from J, with 9 bases in between. The CDR3 consists of 14 residues. The CDR3 spells CASSLEPGPYEQYF. CDR3 coding DNA: TGTGCCAGCAGCTTAGAACCGGGCCCCTACGAGCAGTACTTC.

The J gene is TRBJ2-7, the V gene TRBV28, with TRBD2 as a possible D gene (6 bases). Trimming shortened V by 5 bases and J by 6 bases, and 23 bases separated the two germline ends. Per germline, CDR1 MDHEN and CDR2 SYDVKM. The CDR3 totals 16 residues. The CDR3, as DNA: TGTGCCAGCAGTCCGCCGACTAGTTTGATCTATTCCGAGCAGTACTTC. Amino acid sequence: CASSPPTSLIYSEQYF. Variable domain in full (rest from reference TRBV28 and TRBJ2-7): DVKVTQSSRYLVKRTGEKVFLECVQDMDHENMFWYRQDPGLGLRLIYFSYDVKMKEKGDIPEGYSVSREKKERFSLILESASTNQTSMYLCASSPPTSLIYSEQYFGPGTRLTVT.

The rearrangement uses TRBV27 and TRBJ2-2; 7 bases agree with TRBD1. Germline assignment: CDR1 MNHEY and CDR2 SMNVEV (reference sequence). V lost 7 bases to trimming and J lost 6 bases; unmatched junction nucleotides: 11. The CDR3 runs to 15 residues. CDR3 nucleotide sequence: TGTGCCAGCAAGGGTGGGGACAGCCCGGCCGGGGAGCTGTTTTTT. Protein sequence: CASKGGDSPAGELFF.

The chain links TRBV6-1 to TRBJ2-3; 9 bases fit TRBD1. The CDR3 covers 15 residues. Germline assignment: CDR1 MNHNS and CDR2 SASEGT. V was clipped by 6 bases and J by 0 bases; unmatched bases: 4. The CDR3 sequence: CASSWDRVSTDTQYF. CDR3 nucleotide sequence: TGTGCCAGCAGCTGGGACAGGGTTAGCACAGATACGCAGTATTTT.

This clone was found a few times. The chain joins TRBV18 to TRBJ2-3, with TRBD2 matching 13 bases. The CDR3 sequence is 20 residues long. In germline, CDR1 is KGHSH, CDR2 LQKENI. The ends lost 3 bases at V and 2 bases at J; junction bases unmatched: 14. CDR3 protein: CASSPKQVGTSGAYTDTQYF. The CDR3 bases are TGTGCCAGCTCACCGAAACAGGTCGGGACTAGCGGGGCGTACACAGATACGCAGTATTTT.

CDR3 bases: TGTGCCAGCAGCCAAGAGTACTCCCAAGAGACCCAGTACTTC. This encodes CASSQEYSQETQYF. This chain connects TRBV14 to TRBJ2-5; D remains unclear. The germline V and J ends were trimmed by 0 bases and 1 base, with 6 bases remaining between them. The germline V gene has CDR1 SGHDN and CDR2 FVKESK. The CDR3 runs to 14 residues.

The chain links TRBV30 to TRBJ2-6; D unresolved. This CDR3 comprises 17 residues. Germline loops: CDR1 GTSNPN, CDR2 SVGIG (reference sequence). V was cut by 0 bases and J by 2 bases, with 14 bases left in between. This chain's CDR3 is CAWSVGVSNTGANVLTF. The CDR3, as DNA: TGTGCCTGGAGTGTAGGAGTATCGAATACTGGGGCCAACGTCCTGACTTTC.

The chain recombines TRBV7-2 with TRBJ1-6; D not resolved. Germline loops: CDR1 SGHTA, CDR2 FQGNSA. The CDR3 is made up of 11 amino acids. V lost 0 bases and J lost 9, with 0 bases in between. CDR3 in DNA: TGTGCCAGCAGCTTAGCTTCACCCCTCCACTTT. As protein: CASSLASPLHF.

The chain has TRBV5-4 and TRBJ2-1; TRBD2 matches at 8 bases. CDR3 length: 15 amino acids. The germline V gene encodes CDR1 SGHNT and CDR2 YYREEE (reference sequence). The V gene end was trimmed by 0 bases and the J gene end by 5 bases; junction bases not matched to a gene: 4. CDR3 sequence reads: CASSLEGGRNNEQFF. CDR3 in DNA: TGTGCCAGCAGCTTGGAAGGCGGGAGGAACAATGAGCAGTTCTTC. The full variable domain, completed using reference TRBV5-4 and TRBJ2-1, is ETGVTQSPTHLIKTRGQQVTLRCSSQSGHNTVSWYQQALGQGPQFIFQYYREEENGRGNFPPRFSGLQFPNYSSELNVNALELDDSALYLCASSLEGGRNNEQFFGPGTRLTVL.

The V gene is TRBV7-8, the J gene TRBJ2-3, with D perhaps matching TRBD2 (5 bases). The CDR3 extends over 16 amino acids. Trimming cost V 3 bases and J 4 bases, with 17 bases left between them. Germline V gene lookup returns CDR1 SGHVS and CDR2 FQNEAQ. The CDR3 nucleotides read TGTGCCAGCAGCTTTTTCAACCAAGCGGTGTCAGATACGCAGTATTTT. Its translation is CASSFFNQAVSDTQYF.

This clone was observed a few times. The chain uses TRBV4-3 and TRBJ2-4; 9 bases fit TRBD2. The CDR3 runs 16 residues. Germline V gives CDR1 LGHNA, CDR2 YSLEER. The J segment lost 8 bases and the V segment lost 1 base, leaving 9 bases of the junction unmatched. The CDR3 is CASSQVAGGPGDIQYF. The CDR3 bases are TGCGCCAGCAGCCAAGTTGCGGGGGGGCCAGGAGACATTCAGTACTTC.

CDR3 nucleotide sequence: TGTGCCTGGAGCCTAATAGCAGATACGCAGTATTTT. Translated, it gives CAWSLIADTQYF. The chain has TRBV30 and TRBJ2-3; D is uncertain. The CDR3 has 12 residues. Germline V CDR1 and CDR2: GTSNPN, SVGIG (reference sequence). V was pared by 3 bases and J by 4 bases, with 8 bases between.

The chain links TRBV19 to TRBJ2-5, with 9 nucleotides matching TRBD2. Germline values: CDR1 LNHDA, CDR2 SQIVND (reference sequence). This CDR3 is built from 17 residues. The V segment lost 3 bases and the J segment 5 bases; nucleotides outside the gene matches: 13. Here the CDR3 DNA reads TGTGCCAGTAGTATGTGGGCTAGCGGGATAGGGATTGAGACCCAGTACTTC. Protein sequence: CASSMWASGIGIETQYF.

The chain recombines TRBV5-1 with TRBJ2-1, with 11 bases aligning to TRBD1. Trimming cost V 4 bases and J 8 bases; bases outside gene matches: 8. The V gene's germline CDR1 is SGHRS and CDR2 YFSETQ. The length of the CDR3 is 15 residues. The CDR3 region has the DNA TGCGCCAGCAGCCGAAGGACAGGGGGCAGTGATGAGCAGTTCTTC. Translation: CASSRRTGGSDEQFF.

The chain employs TRBV28 and TRBJ1-2; a weak D match, TRBD1 (5 bases). The CDR3 sequence is 12 residues long. From germline, CDR1 is MDHEN and CDR2 SYDVKM. The germline V and J ends were trimmed by 6 bases and 4 bases, with 9 bases remaining between them. The CDR3, as DNA: TGTGCCAGCAGGAAGGGGATCTATGGCTACACCTTC. Its translation: CASRKGIYGYTF.

The chain is built from TRBV19 and TRBJ1-4; D might be TRBD1 (5 bases). With 5 bases removed from V and 10 bases from J, the gap between germline ends came to 23 bases. The CDR3 is made up of 16 amino acids. Germline lookup yields CDR1 LNHDA and CDR2 SQIVND (reference sequence). This chain's CDR3 is CASSARGGPQGGKLFF. The CDR3 DNA is TGTGCCAGTAGTGCCCGAGGAGGACCCCAGGGTGGAAAACTGTTTTTT.

This sequence joins TRBV10-3 and TRBJ1-1; maybe TRBD1 (6 bases). The CDR3 spans 14 residues. The ends were cut back, 6 bases at V and 0 bases at J, with 11 bases in the middle. Germline values: CDR1 ENHRY, CDR2 SYGVKD. Here the CDR3 DNA reads TGTGCCATCAGAAGGGACAACATGAACACTGAAGCTTTCTTT. Its protein is CAIRRDNMNTEAFF.

This clone was counted a single time. The genes are TRBV6-1 and TRBJ2-1, with TRBD2 matching over 8 bases. V shed 3 bases, J shed 12 bases, and the junction held 13 bases outside the gene matches. CDR3 size: 15 residues. The germline V gene has CDR1 MNHNS and CDR2 SASEGT. The CDR3 DNA is TGTGCCAGCAGTGACCCGGGACTAGATTTTAGTGTGCAGTTCTTC. Translated, it gives CASSDPGLDFSVQFF.

This chain joins TRBV6-1 and TRBJ2-1, with D possibly being TRBD2 (6 bases). The CDR3 is 14 residues long. Germline V gives CDR1 MNHNS, CDR2 SASEGT. V was cut by 6 bases and J by 12 bases, with 21 bases left in between. This CDR3 is CASSTGTGTGGQFF. The CDR3 DNA reads as TGTGCCAGCAGCACCGGGACTGGAACAGGTGGGCAGTTCTTC.

This rearrangement joins TRBV7-8 to TRBJ1-2; the D gene is possibly TRBD1 (5 bases). Trimming took off 5 bases at V and 5 bases at J, with 12 bases between the two ends. CDR1 and CDR2 (germline): SGHVS, FQNEAQ. CDR3 length: 13 amino acids. CDR3 sequence reads: CASSLGLSYGYTF. In DNA form, the CDR3 reads TGTGCCAGCAGCCTGGGACTGTCATATGGCTACACCTTC.